A selection of T cell receptor beta chains follows, all from one sample in a study of blood T cell repertoires in COVID-19. Profiled with immunoSEQ multiplex PCR; TCRdb holds only in-frame clones, not every one. Among 150,000 to 200,000 clones, around 85% were seen once, and the ten largest hold about a tenth. Sequences were obtained from peripheral blood. The receptor set was obtained from a woman aged 60-70 years with COVID-19, enrolled during active disease. Both conserved end residues are part of each CDR3. The D gene is left open where the match is weak. Rows give clone size only sometimes, using once, few, many, or a class for an expanded clone.

abundance: .
j_gene: TRBJ2-7
d_gene: TRBD2
v_gene: TRBV11-2
CDR3nt: TGTGCCAGCAGCAACGGTGCGGGAGCCTACGAGCAGTACTTC
CDR3aa: CASSNGAGAYEQYF

abundance: .
j_gene: TRBJ2-2
d_gene: .
v_gene: TRBV6-2/TRBV6-3
CDR3nt: TGTGCCAGCAGCCCAGGACTCGGGCCCGCCGGGGAGCTGTTTTTT
CDR3aa: CASSPGLGPAGELFF

abundance: .
j_gene: TRBJ1-2
d_gene: .
v_gene: TRBV7-9
CDR3nt: TGTGCCAGCAGCTTACAAACAGGGAGCAACTATGGCTACACCTTC
CDR3aa: CASSLQTGSNYGYTF

abundance: .
j_gene: TRBJ2-5
d_gene: .
v_gene: TRBV11-1
CDR3nt: TGTGCCAGCAGCGACATCAGCCAGCGGATGCAAGAGACCCAGTACTTC
CDR3aa: CASSDISQRMQETQYF

abundance: .
j_gene: TRBJ2-1
d_gene: .
v_gene: TRBV5-1
CDR3nt: TGCGCCAGCAGCTTGTTAAGCCGATCTACAATGGAGAGGCAGTTCTTC
CDR3aa: CASSLLSRSTMERQFF

abundance: .
j_gene: TRBJ2-2
d_gene: TRBD1
v_gene: TRBV7-2
CDR3nt: TGTGCCAGCAGCTTTGTCAGGGGGATCGGGGAGCTGTTTTTT
CDR3aa: CASSFVRGIGELFF

abundance: .
j_gene: TRBJ2-7
d_gene: TRBD2
v_gene: TRBV11-2
CDR3nt: TGTGCCAGCAGCTCCCGACTAGCGGACTACGAGCAGTACTTC
CDR3aa: CASSSRLADYEQYF

abundance: .
j_gene: TRBJ2-7
d_gene: .
v_gene: TRBV2
CDR3nt: TGTGCCAGCAGAGAATACAGGGAAGTGGCCTACGAGCAGTACTTC
CDR3aa: CASREYREVAYEQYF

abundance: .
j_gene: TRBJ2-6
d_gene: TRBD1
v_gene: TRBV5-1
CDR3nt: TGCGCCAGCTCGGACAGGCTTAGCTCTGGGGCCAACGTCCTGACTTTC
CDR3aa: CASSDRLSSGANVLTF

abundance: .
j_gene: TRBJ1-1
d_gene: .
v_gene: TRBV6-5
CDR3nt: TGTGCCAGCGGATATATCCGCCCGAGAGGCACTGAAGCTTTCTTT
CDR3aa: CASGYIRPRGTEAFF

abundance: once
j_gene: TRBJ2-7
d_gene: TRBD1
v_gene: TRBV7-2
CDR3nt: TGTGCCAGCAGCCGTACTGGCTTGACAGGGACCACCTACGAGCAGTACTTC
CDR3aa: CASSRTGLTGTTYEQYF

abundance: .
j_gene: TRBJ2-7
d_gene: TRBD1
v_gene: TRBV7-3
CDR3nt: TGTGCCAGCAGCTTAACAGGACAGGGGAACGAGCAGTACTTC
CDR3aa: CASSLTGQGNEQYF

abundance: few
j_gene: TRBJ2-7
d_gene: TRBD1
v_gene: TRBV3-1/TRBV3-2
CDR3nt: TGTGCCAGCAGCGGCAGGACAGGCTTAAAGCAGTACTTC
CDR3aa: CASSGRTGLKQYF

abundance: .
j_gene: TRBJ1-1
d_gene: .
v_gene: TRBV25-1
CDR3nt: TGTGCCAGCAGTGATTATAGTGTGAACACTGAAGCTTTCTTT
CDR3aa: CASSDYSVNTEAFF

abundance: .
j_gene: TRBJ1-4
d_gene: TRBD1
v_gene: TRBV28
CDR3nt: TGTGCCAGCAGTTTTCCCCCCCCCGGGGACAGGGGACTCGGGAGTGAAAAACTGTTTTTT
CDR3aa: CASSFPPPGDRGLGSEKLFF

abundance: .
j_gene: TRBJ1-4
d_gene: .
v_gene: TRBV6-1
CDR3nt: TGTGCCAGCAGTGAAGCTCAGGCAACTAATGAAAAACTGTTTTTT
CDR3aa: CASSEAQATNEKLFF

abundance: once
j_gene: TRBJ1-2
d_gene: TRBD1
v_gene: TRBV19
CDR3nt: TGTGCCAGTAGTTTTGGACAGGGGAGGGATGGCTACACCTTC
CDR3aa: CASSFGQGRDGYTF